One and the same sample provided the 14 T cell receptor beta chains below, sequenced in a study of blood T cells in healthy people across ages. PCR was performed a second time for about 7 to 12 cycles using a sample-barcoded 5' primer and a J-beta primer mix. TCRdb analysed the 5' RACE reads with MiXCR anew, one entry per CDR3 protein. The repertoire holds 780,000 or so distinct CDR3 sequences, 53% seen once, with approximately 40% in the top ten. The source material was blood. The source of these receptors is a man older than 75 in good health.

Regarding this clonotype: A read error may produce the germline difference seen at one junction end. J is TRBJ2-1 and V is TRBV2; D might be TRBD2 (5 bases). Germline V gives CDR1 SNHLY, CDR2 FYNNEI. The CDR3 loop spans 15 amino acids. CDR3 protein: CASREGSASYNEQFF. As DNA, the CDR3 is TGTGCCAGCAGGGAAGGTAGCGCTTCCTACAATGAGCAGTTCTTC.

The V and J genes are TRBV6-5 and TRBJ2-4; 8 bases are a match to TRBD1. Matching the DNA end better, TRBJ2-7 makes the J call doubtful. Germline CDR1 reads MNHEY; CDR2 reads SVGAGI. This CDR3 comprises 14 residues. CDR3 loop: CASRSTGDSYEQYF. CDR3 DNA: TGTGCCAGCAGGTCGACAGGGGACTCCTACGAGCAGTACTTC.

As regards this clonotype: One end of the junction does not line up with germline, which may come from a read error. The rearrangement uses TRBV3-1 and TRBJ2-7, with D perhaps matching TRBD2 (6 bases). The CDR3 consists of 15 residues. Looked up from germline, CDR1 is LGHDT and CDR2 is YNNKEL (reference sequence). CDR3 sequence: CASGQERGSGETQYF. The CDR3, as DNA: TGTGCCAGCGGCCAAGAGAGGGGTAGCGGAGAGACTCAGTACTTC.

The rearrangement joins TRBV5-1 to TRBJ2-7; TRBD2 is a possible D gene (5 bases). Germline CDR1 is SGHRS and CDR2 is YFSETQ. The V gene lost 0 bases and the J gene lost 5 bases, with 12 bases spanning the gap. This CDR3 contains 14 residues. CDR3 coding DNA: TGCGCCAGCAGCTTGGTGGGTCACGGGGACGAGCAGTACTTC. This sequence encodes CASSLVGHGDEQYF.

About this clonotype itself: A junction boundary mismatches the germline segment, possibly from a read error. The chain combines TRBV7-2 with TRBJ1-4, with D uncertain. There are 15 residues in the CDR3. Germline V gene lookup returns CDR1 SGHTA and CDR2 FQGNSA. Here the CDR3 reads CASSSGFTENEKLFF. CDR3 nucleotide sequence: TGTGCCAGTAGCTCGGGGTTTACGGAGAATGAAAAACTGTTTTTT. Based on the CDR3 plus reference TRBV7-2 and TRBJ1-4, the full variable domain is GAGVSQSPSNKVTEKGKDVELRCDPISGHTALYWYRQSLGQGLEFLIYFQGNSAPDKSGLPSDRFSAERTGGSVSTLTIQRTQQEDSAVYLCASSSGFTENEKLFFGSGTQLSVL.

The rearrangement links TRBV27 to TRBJ1-2, with D possibly matching TRBD1 (5 bases). V lost 4 bases, J lost 5 bases, and 11 bases lay in between. CDR1 is MNHEY, CDR2 SMNVEV, per germline (reference sequence). The CDR3 extends over 13 amino acids. CDR3 sequence: CASSYGRDYGYTF. CDR3 nucleotide sequence: TGTGCCAGCAGTTATGGCAGGGATTATGGCTACACCTTC.

The chain is built from TRBV7-2 and TRBJ1-5, with D unresolved. The CDR3 is made up of 17 amino acids. Germline-derived CDR1 and CDR2 are SGHTA and FQGNSA. V was trimmed by 4 bases and J by 0 bases, leaving 16 bases between them. This chain's CDR3 is CASSSEAAFLSNQPQHF. The CDR3 coding sequence is TGTGCCAGCAGCTCAGAGGCGGCTTTTCTTAGCAATCAGCCCCAGCATTTT.

There are a few counts of this clonotype. The chain joins TRBV20-1 to TRBJ1-2; TRBD1 matches at 8 bases. The CDR3 extends over 13 amino acids. J was trimmed by 4 bases and V by 7 bases; bases with no gene match: 8. Germline V gives CDR1 DFQATT, CDR2 SNEGSKA (reference sequence). CDR3 bases: TGCAGTGTTAGCCACAGGGGGTCCTATGGCTACACCTTC. Protein product: CSVSHRGSYGYTF.

The chain has TRBV6-5 and TRBJ2-4; D is undetermined. The J call may be mistaken, given a closer DNA end match to TRBJ2-7. From germline, CDR1 is MNHEY and CDR2 SVGAGI. There are 14 residues in the CDR3. DNA of the CDR3: TGTGCCAGCAGTTTTGTCCGACCCCCTTACGAGCAGTACTTC. This codes for CASSFVRPPYEQYF.

The chain links TRBV12-3 or TRBV12-4 to TRBJ1-1; D ambiguous. The CDR3 spans 12 residues. Trimming cost V 7 bases and J 7 bases, with 13 bases left between them. This CDR3 reads CASTLGSFEAFF. The DNA of the CDR3 is TGTGCCAGCACCCTGGGATCTTTTGAAGCTTTCTTT.

The V and J genes are TRBV30 and TRBJ1-6; no firm D call. This CDR3 spans 13 amino acids. Trimming stripped 2 bases from V and 9 bases from J, with 11 bases between. CDR1 and CDR2 from the germline V gene are GTSNPN and SVGIG (reference sequence). The CDR3 bases are TGTGCCTGGAGTCCTAATGCGGGTTCACCCCTCCACTTT. This encodes CAWSPNAGSPLHF.

The V gene is TRBV5-1, the J gene TRBJ1-4; perhaps TRBD1 as D (6 bases). Trimming took 5 bases from V and 5 from J, leaving 19 bases between them. The CDR3 consists of 16 residues. The V gene's germline CDR1 is SGHRS and CDR2 YFSETQ. Here the CDR3 DNA reads TGCGCCAGCAGTCGAAATCTCAGGGGATCAAATGAAAAACTGTTTTTT. This sequence encodes CASSRNLRGSNEKLFF.

In this sample, this clonotype turned up a few times. The V and J genes are TRBV10-3 and TRBJ2-1, with D unclear. V was pared by 6 bases and J by 3 bases, with 18 bases between. Germline CDR1 ENHRY, CDR2 SYGVKD. The CDR3 runs 16 residues. The CDR3 loop reads CAISPARATFYNEQFF. In DNA form, the CDR3 reads TGTGCCATCAGCCCTGCTCGGGCGACCTTCTACAATGAGCAGTTCTTC.

This clonotype was seen a few times. CDR3 sequence: CASSLDPQANYGYTF. CDR3 coding DNA: TGTGCCAGCAGCTTAGATCCACAGGCTAACTATGGCTACACCTTC. The V gene is TRBV7-2, the J gene TRBJ1-2; a possible D gene is TRBD1 (5 bases). The length of the CDR3 is 15 residues. Germline V gene data show CDR1 as SGHTA and CDR2 as FQGNSA. Trimming took off 1 base at V and 0 bases at J, with 9 bases between the two ends.